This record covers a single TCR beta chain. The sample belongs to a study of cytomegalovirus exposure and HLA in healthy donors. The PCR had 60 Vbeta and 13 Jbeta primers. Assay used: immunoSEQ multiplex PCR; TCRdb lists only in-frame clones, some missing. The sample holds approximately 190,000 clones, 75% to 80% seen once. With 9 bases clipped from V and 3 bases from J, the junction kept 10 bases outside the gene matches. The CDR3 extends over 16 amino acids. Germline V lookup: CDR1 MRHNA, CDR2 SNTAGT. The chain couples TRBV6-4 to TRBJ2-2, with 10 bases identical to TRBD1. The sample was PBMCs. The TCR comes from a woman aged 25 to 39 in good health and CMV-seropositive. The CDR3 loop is CARKGTGEAYTGELFF. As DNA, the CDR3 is TGTGCCAGAAAGGGGACAGGGGAAGCTTACACCGGGGAGCTGTTTTTT.